The entry below describes one T cell receptor (beta chain). V gave up 4 bases and J gave up 1 base, with 13 bases separating them. Germline V CDR1 and CDR2: SGHAT, FQNNGV. The CDR3 loop spans 15 amino acids. This sample stems from a study of shared clonotypes between healthy human individuals. Every subset's genomic DNA went evenly onto several immunoSEQ plates. The quantity of DNA used in unsorted PBMC replicate PCRs was about 0.3 ug, corresponding to 25,000 to 30,000 T cell genomes. This table comes from immunoSEQ multiplex PCR, and its TCRdb copy is limited to in-frame clones, with some not included. The repertoire holds hundreds of thousands of clones, with around 77% as singletons. Donors, without exception, were Caucasian adults residing in Nashville, Tennessee.

The rearrangement links TRBV11-2 to TRBJ2-5; no clear D. Sequences were obtained from PBMCs. This TCR was sampled from a woman between 40 and 50 years old in good health. Some clones in this sample may be carry-over from other donors' samples. The CDR3 nucleotides read TGTGCCAGCAGCTCCTCCGACTTCCCCCAAGAGACCCAGTACTTC. It translates to CASSSSDFPQETQYF.